The 24 T cell receptor beta chains presented below share a single source sample, sequenced in a study of control samples from healthy donors and cancer patients. Produced via immunoSEQ multiplex PCR; TCRdb's table is partial and in-frame only. Of about 120,000 clones detected, more than 75% appear once; the ten largest clones hold over 2%. Sequenced: blood. These receptor sequences come from a woman aged 70-85 years in good health.

The sample holds one count of this clone. The chain links TRBV2 to TRBJ1-4, with D possibly matching TRBD1 (5 bases). Germline CDR1 is SNHLY and CDR2 is FYNNEI. V lost 6 bases and J 4 bases, leaving 12 bases between the germline ends. This CDR3 region has 14 residues. The CDR3 nucleotides are TGTGCCAGCAGCCTCCAAGGGGATAATGAAAAACTGTTTTTT. Protein product: CASSLQGDNEKLFF.

This clone was detected only once. The genes are TRBV27 and TRBJ1-5; TRBD1 aligns across 9 bases. V was clipped by 4 bases and J by 5 bases; unmatched bases: 9. The length of the CDR3 is 16 residues. Germline lookup yields CDR1 MNHEY and CDR2 SMNVEV (reference sequence). The CDR3 loop is CASSSSGTGIYQPQHF. In nucleotides, the CDR3 is TGTGCCAGCAGTTCGTCCGGGACAGGGATTTATCAGCCCCAGCATTTT.

The rearrangement joins TRBV3-1 (or the pseudogene TRBV3-2) to TRBJ1-3; D perhaps matches TRBD1 (5 bases). CDR1 LGHDT and CDR2 YNNKEL come from the germline V gene (reference sequence). CDR3 length: 15 amino acids. The germline V and J ends were trimmed by 1 base and 4 bases, with 11 bases remaining between them. CDR3 loop: CASSQGGTRGNTIYF. The CDR3, as DNA: TGTGCCAGCAGCCAAGGGGGGACCAGGGGAAACACCATATATTTT.

This rearrangement joins TRBV10-3 to TRBJ2-7, with 9 bases matching TRBD2. The length of the CDR3 is 14 residues. The germline CDR1 and CDR2 sequences are ENHRY and SYGVKD. The V gene end was trimmed by 5 bases and the J gene end by 5 bases; junction bases not matched to a gene: 7. In DNA, the CDR3 is TGTGCCATCAGTCCCCCGGGACTAGCCCACGAGCAGTACTTC. This encodes CAISPPGLAHEQYF.

The chain joins TRBV10-3 to TRBJ2-1; D may be TRBD2 (5 bases). This CDR3 has 11 residues. The V gene lost 3 bases and the J gene lost 12 bases, with 9 bases spanning the gap. CDR1 and CDR2 (germline): ENHRY, SYGVKD. CDR3: CAISEGRGQFF. CDR3 DNA: TGTGCCATCAGTGAAGGACGGGGGCAGTTCTTC.

The gene calls are TRBV3-1 (or the pseudogene TRBV3-2) and TRBJ2-5; D unresolved. The CDR3 is made up of 12 amino acids. Trimming removed 8 bases from V and 4 bases from J, with 11 bases in between. Germline CDR1 is LGHDT and CDR2 is YNNKEL (reference sequence). CDR3 nucleotides: TGTGCCAGCCAGCCGGGTTCAGAGACCCAGTACTTC. This translates into CASQPGSETQYF.

The V gene is TRBV27, the J gene TRBJ2-6; weak D call: TRBD1 (5 bases). Looked up from germline, CDR1 is MNHEY and CDR2 is SMNVEV (reference sequence). V lost 3 bases to trimming and J lost 2 bases, with 8 bases between them. This CDR3 has 15 amino acids. The CDR3 nucleotides read TGTGCCAGCAGTTTTGCCAGGGCTGGGGCCAACGTCCTGACTTTC. Its translation is CASSFARAGANVLTF.

The V and J genes are TRBV2 and TRBJ1-1; 9 bases line up with TRBD1. The trim removed 6 bases at V and 4 bases at J, leaving 6 bases unmatched. Germline CDR1 is SNHLY and CDR2 is FYNNEI. This CDR3 spans 14 amino acids. The CDR3 coding sequence is TGTGCCAGCAGCGGACAGGGGTTGATCACTGAAGCTTTCTTT. Translated, it gives CASSGQGLITEAFF.

The chain uses TRBV28 and TRBJ2-5; maybe TRBD2 (6 bases). Germline V gives CDR1 MDHEN, CDR2 SYDVKM. This CDR3 has 13 amino acids. V dropped 1 base and J dropped 5 bases, with 8 bases sitting between them. CDR3: CASSLSGSETQYF. The CDR3 nucleotides read TGTGCCAGCAGTTTATCCGGGAGCGAGACCCAGTACTTC.

This clone was counted a few times. The chain uses TRBV19 and TRBJ1-1; 9 nucleotides align to TRBD1. The CDR3 loop spans 14 amino acids. V was pared by 4 bases and J by 4 bases, with 4 bases of the junction left unmatched. Germline V gives CDR1 LNHDA, CDR2 SQIVND (reference sequence). The CDR3 DNA is TGTGCCAGTAGTAGGAACAGGGGGCGCACTGAAGCTTTCTTT. Protein product: CASSRNRGRTEAFF.

The rearrangement joins TRBV6-5 to TRBJ2-5, with TRBD2 matching 8 bases. CDR1 is MNHEY and CDR2 is SVGAGI in the germline V gene. The CDR3 has 13 residues. Trimming cost V 10 bases and J 5 bases; bases outside gene matches: 9. For the CDR3, the DNA is TGTGCCACCCTGCGGACTAGCTTGGAGACCCAGTACTTC. Its protein is CATLRTSLETQYF.

The chain has TRBV10-1 and TRBJ2-3; 8 bases match TRBD2. The CDR3 has 16 amino acids. The V gene's germline CDR1 is WNHNN and CDR2 SYGVQD (reference sequence). V shed 3 bases and J 0 bases; nucleotides not matched to a gene: 5. CDR3 coding DNA: TGCGCCAGCAGTGATCGGGGGGGCTCAAGCACAGATACGCAGTATTTT. It translates to CASSDRGGSSTDTQYF.

V and J are TRBV12-5 and TRBJ1-2; 7 bases fit TRBD1. The ends lost 6 bases at V and 4 bases at J; junction bases unmatched: 5. This CDR3 is 13 amino acids long. Germline CDR1 is LGHNT and CDR2 is FRNRAP. CDR3 region: CASGPGGGYGYTF. For the CDR3, the DNA is TGTGCTAGTGGGCCAGGGGGGGGCTATGGCTACACCTTC.

The genes are TRBV30 and TRBJ1-6, with unresolved D. Trimming stripped 7 bases from V and 10 bases from J, with 17 bases between. This CDR3 region has 13 residues. Germline V gives CDR1 GTSNPN, CDR2 SVGIG (reference sequence). The CDR3 protein is CASQERMGSPLHF. CDR3 DNA: TGTGCCTCCCAAGAAAGGATGGGGTCACCCCTCCACTTT.

V gene TRBV4-3 combines with J gene TRBJ2-7; maybe TRBD2 (6 bases). The CDR3 runs to 13 residues. Looked up from germline, CDR1 is LGHNA and CDR2 is YSLEER. V lost 1 base to trimming and J lost 5 bases, with 9 bases between them. CDR3 sequence (DNA): TGCGCCAGCAGCCAAGGGGAGGAGGACGAGCAGTACTTC. Its translation: CASSQGEEDEQYF.

The chain recombines TRBV5-6 with TRBJ1-2; D gene unclear. Germline-derived CDR1 and CDR2 are SGHDT and YYEEEE. The CDR3 is made up of 11 amino acids. The V end lost 4 bases, the J end lost 7 bases, and 8 bases lay between the germline ends. The DNA for the CDR3 is TGTGCCAGCAGCCAAATGGGTGGCTACACCTTC. This gives the protein CASSQMGGYTF. Based on the CDR3 plus reference TRBV5-6 and TRBJ1-2, the full variable domain is DAGVTQSPTHLIKTRGQQVTLRCSPKSGHDTVSWYQQALGQGPQFIFQYYEEEERQRGNFPDRFSGHQFPNYSSELNVNALLLGDSALYLCASSQMGGYTFGSGTRLTVV.

V is TRBV11-3 and J is TRBJ2-3; possible D gene TRBD1, 6 bases. V dropped 1 base and J dropped 2 bases, with 13 bases sitting between them. CDR3 length: 16 residues. CDR1 is SGHNT, CDR2 YENEEA, per germline. CDR3 nucleotide sequence: TGTGCCAGCAGCTTAGGGGGGCAGGGGTTCACAGATACGCAGTATTTT. Encoded protein: CASSLGGQGFTDTQYF.

This chain links TRBV6-5 with TRBJ1-5; maybe TRBD1 (5 bases). The germline gives CDR1 MNHEY, CDR2 SVGAGI. The CDR3 is 13 amino acids. V shed 6 bases and J shed 4 bases, with 10 bases lying between them. The CDR3 nucleotides read TGTGCCAGCAGGGACGGGGGAAATCAGCCCCAGCATTTT. This codes for CASRDGGNQPQHF.

This rearrangement joins TRBV6-6 to TRBJ1-1; 8 bases map to TRBD1. Germline CDR1 reads MNHNY; CDR2 reads SVGAGI (reference sequence). V dropped 10 bases and J dropped 4; count of bases not matched to a gene: 2. The CDR3 has 11 residues. The DNA of the CDR3 is TGTGCCACTACAGGGGGCACTGAAGCTTTCTTT. This translates into CATTGGTEAFF.

V is TRBV5-1 and J is TRBJ2-7; 8 bases line up with TRBD1. After removal of 4 bases from V and 2 bases from J, the junction contained 8 bases not matched to a gene. The germline gives CDR1 SGHRS, CDR2 YFSETQ. The length of the CDR3 is 15 residues. The DNA for the CDR3 is TGCGCCAGCAGCCCAAGACAGGGGACCACCTACGAGCAGTACTTC. Protein sequence: CASSPRQGTTYEQYF.

The chain uses TRBV7-8 and TRBJ2-5, with D possibly being TRBD1 (5 bases). V lost 0 bases and J 3 bases, leaving 11 bases between the germline ends. This CDR3 has 15 residues. The germline gives CDR1 SGHVS, CDR2 FQNEAQ. The CDR3 nucleotides are TGTGCCAGCAGCTTAGCTGGACAAGGGGAAGAGACCCAGTACTTC. Protein sequence: CASSLAGQGEETQYF. Full variable domain (outside the CDR3, taken from reference TRBV7-8 and TRBJ2-5): GAGVSQSPRYKVAKRGQDVALRCDPISGHVSLFWYQQALGQGPEFLTYFQNEAQLDKSGLPSDRFFAERPEGSVSTLKIQRTQQEDSAVYLCASSLAGQGEETQYFGPGTRLLVL.

This clone was seen once. The rearrangement joins TRBV14 to TRBJ1-1; 11 bases are a match to TRBD1. The CDR3 sequence is 17 residues long. Germline CDR1 is SGHDN and CDR2 is FVKESK. Trimming cost V 4 bases and J 0 bases; bases outside gene matches: 7. CDR3 region: CASSLRGTGGVNTEAFF. In DNA, the CDR3 is TGTGCCAGCAGCCTAAGGGGGACAGGGGGAGTGAACACTGAAGCTTTCTTT.

The chain has TRBV6-2 or TRBV6-3 and TRBJ2-3, with D possibly being TRBD1 (6 bases). The CDR3 spans 17 residues. Germline V gene sequence: CDR1 MNHEY, CDR2 SVGEGT. V dropped 0 bases and J dropped 2 bases, with 15 bases sitting between them. CDR3 protein: CASSYSKGEPTTDTQYF. The DNA for the CDR3 is TGTGCCAGCAGTTACTCGAAGGGGGAGCCGACCACAGATACGCAGTATTTT.

J is TRBJ2-7 and V is TRBV4-3; possibly TRBD1 for D (6 bases). The V gene lost 0 bases and the J gene lost 3 bases, with 12 bases spanning the gap. Germline CDR1 LGHNA, CDR2 YSLEER. CDR3 length: 15 amino acids. CDR3 sequence reads: CASSQDSSRGYEQYF. The CDR3 bases are TGCGCCAGCAGCCAAGATTCGAGCAGGGGCTACGAGCAGTACTTC.